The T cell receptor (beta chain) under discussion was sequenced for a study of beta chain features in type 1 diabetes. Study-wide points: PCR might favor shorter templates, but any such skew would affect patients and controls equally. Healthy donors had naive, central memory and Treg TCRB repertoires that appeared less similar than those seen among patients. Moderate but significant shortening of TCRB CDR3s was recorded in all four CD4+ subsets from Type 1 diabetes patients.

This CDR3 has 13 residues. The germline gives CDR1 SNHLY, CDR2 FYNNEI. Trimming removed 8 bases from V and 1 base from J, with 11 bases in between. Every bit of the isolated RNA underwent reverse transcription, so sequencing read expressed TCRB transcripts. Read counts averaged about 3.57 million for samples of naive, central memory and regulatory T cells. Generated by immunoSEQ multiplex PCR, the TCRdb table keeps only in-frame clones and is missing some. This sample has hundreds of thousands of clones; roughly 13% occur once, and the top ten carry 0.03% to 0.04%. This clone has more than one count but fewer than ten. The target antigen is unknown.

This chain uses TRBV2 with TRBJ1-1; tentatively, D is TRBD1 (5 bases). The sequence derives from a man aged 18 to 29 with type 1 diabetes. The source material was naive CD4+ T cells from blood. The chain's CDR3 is CASVLTENTEAFF. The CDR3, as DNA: TGTGCCAGCGTTTTGACAGAGAACACTGAAGCTTTCTTT.